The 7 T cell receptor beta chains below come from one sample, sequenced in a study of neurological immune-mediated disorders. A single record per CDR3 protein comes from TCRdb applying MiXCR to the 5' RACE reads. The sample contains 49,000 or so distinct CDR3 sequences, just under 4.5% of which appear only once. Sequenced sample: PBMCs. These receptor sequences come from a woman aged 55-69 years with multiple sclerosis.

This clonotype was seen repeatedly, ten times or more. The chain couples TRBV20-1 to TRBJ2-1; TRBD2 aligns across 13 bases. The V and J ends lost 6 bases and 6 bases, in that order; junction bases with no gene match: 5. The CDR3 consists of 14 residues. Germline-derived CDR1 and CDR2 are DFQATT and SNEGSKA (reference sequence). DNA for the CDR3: TGCAGTGCCCAGGGGACTAGCGGGGTCAATGAGCAGTTCTTC. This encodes CSAQGTSGVNEQFF.

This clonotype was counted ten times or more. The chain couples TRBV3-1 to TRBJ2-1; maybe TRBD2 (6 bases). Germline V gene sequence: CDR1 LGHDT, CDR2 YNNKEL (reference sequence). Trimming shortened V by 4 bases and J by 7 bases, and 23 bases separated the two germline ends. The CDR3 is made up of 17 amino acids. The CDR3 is CASSPPVRDSIWNEQFF. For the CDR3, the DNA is TGTGCCAGCAGCCCGCCCGTTCGGGACTCCATTTGGAATGAGCAGTTCTTC.

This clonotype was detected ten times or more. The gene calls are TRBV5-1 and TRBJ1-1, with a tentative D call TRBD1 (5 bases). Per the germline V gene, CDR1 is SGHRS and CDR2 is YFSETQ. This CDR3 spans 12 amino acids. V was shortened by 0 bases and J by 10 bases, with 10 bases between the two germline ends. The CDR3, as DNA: TGCGCCAGCAGCTTGGCCACGGGGGTAGCTTTCTTT. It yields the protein CASSLATGVAFF.

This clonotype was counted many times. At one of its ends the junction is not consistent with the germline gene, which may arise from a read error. The CDR3 sequence: CASSRDRGNSPLNF. The CDR3 DNA is TGTGCCAGCAGCAGGGACAGGGGGAATTCACCCCTCAACTTT. The gene calls are TRBV9 and TRBJ1-6; 11 nucleotides line up with TRBD1. Per germline, CDR1 SGDLS and CDR2 YYNGEE. The CDR3 extends over 14 amino acids. Full variable domain (rest looked up from reference TRBV9 and TRBJ1-6): DSGVTQTPKHLITATGQRVTLRCSPRSGDLSVYWYQQSLDQGLQFLIQYYNGEERAKGNILERFSAQQFPDLHSELNLSSLELGDSALYFCASSRDRGNSPLNFGNGTRLTVT.

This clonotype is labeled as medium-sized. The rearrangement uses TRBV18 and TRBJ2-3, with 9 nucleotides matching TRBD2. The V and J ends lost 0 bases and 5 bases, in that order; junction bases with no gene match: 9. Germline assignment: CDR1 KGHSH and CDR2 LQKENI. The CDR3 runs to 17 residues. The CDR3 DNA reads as TGTGCCAGCTCACCACCGTCACTAGCGGGCCCCAAAGATACGCAGTATTTT. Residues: CASSPPSLAGPKDTQYF.

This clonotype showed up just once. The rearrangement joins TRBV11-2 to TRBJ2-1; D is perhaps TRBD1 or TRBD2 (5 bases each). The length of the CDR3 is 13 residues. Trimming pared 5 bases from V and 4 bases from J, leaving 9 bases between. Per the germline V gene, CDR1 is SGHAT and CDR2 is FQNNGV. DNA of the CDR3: TGTGCCAGCAGCATCGGGGCTTACAATGAGCAGTTCTTC. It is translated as CASSIGAYNEQFF.

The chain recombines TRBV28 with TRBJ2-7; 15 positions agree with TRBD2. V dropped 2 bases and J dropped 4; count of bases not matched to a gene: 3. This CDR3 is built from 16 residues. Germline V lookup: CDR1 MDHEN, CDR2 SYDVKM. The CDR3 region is CASSLRTSGGGYEQYF. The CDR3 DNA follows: TGTGCCAGCAGTTTAAGGACTAGCGGGGGGGGTTACGAGCAGTACTTC.